This TCR beta chain was profiled in a study of cytomegalovirus exposure and HLA in healthy donors. Study-level findings and limits: Reported findings show TCR beta sequences accurately forecast HLA-A and HLA-B alleles in most subjects. A later analysis by the authors found several of the most significant clusters apparently linked to common viral pathogens.

Remarks on this clone: What it recognizes is unknown.

13 Jbeta primers and 60 Vbeta primers were used for the PCR. Assay: immunoSEQ multiplex PCR; the TCRdb copy retains only in-frame clones and omits some. This table holds some 72,000 clones. The CDR3 has 14 amino acids. The germline V and J ends were trimmed by 0 bases and 3 bases, with 9 bases remaining between them. The germline CDR1 and CDR2 sequences are SGDLS and YYNGEE. The clonotype comes from a boy aged 10-17 years in good health and CMV-seronegative. Sequences were obtained from PBMCs. V usage is TRBV9 and J usage is TRBJ2-5, with D perhaps matching TRBD2 (6 bases). CDR3 DNA sequence: TGTGCCAGCAGCGTAGCGGGGGTCAAAGAGACCCAGTACTTC. Protein product: CASSVAGVKETQYF.